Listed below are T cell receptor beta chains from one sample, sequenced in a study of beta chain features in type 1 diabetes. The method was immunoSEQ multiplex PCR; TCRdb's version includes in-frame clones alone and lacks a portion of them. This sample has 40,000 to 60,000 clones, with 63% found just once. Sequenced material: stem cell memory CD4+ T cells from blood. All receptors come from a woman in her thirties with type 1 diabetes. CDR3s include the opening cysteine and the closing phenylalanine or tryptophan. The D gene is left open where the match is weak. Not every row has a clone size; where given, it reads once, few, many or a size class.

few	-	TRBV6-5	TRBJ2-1	TGTGCCAGCAGTTTAGTTAGCGGCACCTACAATGAGCAGTTCTTC	CASSLVSGTYNEQFF
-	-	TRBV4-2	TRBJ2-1	TGTGCCAGCAGCCAACCCTTCGCGGGATCCACCTACAATGAGCAGTTCTTC	CASSQPFAGSTYNEQFF
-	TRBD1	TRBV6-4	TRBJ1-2	TGTGCCAGCAGTGACTCCCCCGGGACAGGGACCTATGGCTACACCTTC	CASSDSPGTGTYGYTF
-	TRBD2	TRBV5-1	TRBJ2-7	TGCGCCAGCAGCCCGGGGGCTAGCGGGAGCGGAAGTCGCTACGAGCAGTACTTC	CASSPGASGSGSRYEQYF
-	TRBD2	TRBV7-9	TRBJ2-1	TGTGCCAGCAGCTTGGGCGGGAGGGCCTGGGATGAGCAGTTCTTC	CASSLGGRAWDEQFF
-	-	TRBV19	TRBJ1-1	TGTGCCAGTAGTATCCAGGTTGGCACTGAAGCTTTCTTT	CASSIQVGTEAFF
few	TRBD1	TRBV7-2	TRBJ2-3	TGTGCCAGCAGCTGGGACAGGGGGTTGGGTACGCAGTATTTT	CASSWDRGLGTQYF
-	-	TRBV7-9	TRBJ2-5	TGTGCCAGCAGCGGCGGGGGCGAGACCCAGTACTTC	CASSGGGETQYF
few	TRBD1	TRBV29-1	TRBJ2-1	TGCAGCGTGGCCCACAGGGGTTCCTACAATGAGCAGTTCTTC	CSVAHRGSYNEQFF
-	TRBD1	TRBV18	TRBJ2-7	TGTGCCAGCTCACCCGAGACAGGGCGCGCCTACGAGCAGTACTTC	CASSPETGRAYEQYF
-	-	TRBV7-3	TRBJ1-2	TGTGCCAGCAGCTTAACGGAGGGATCCCCTGGCTACACCTTC	CASSLTEGSPGYTF
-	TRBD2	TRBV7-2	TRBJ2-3	TGTGCCAGCAGCTTATACCGGGGGACTAGCGGGAGAGATACGCAGTATTTT	CASSLYRGTSGRDTQYF
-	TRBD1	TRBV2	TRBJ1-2	TGTGCCAGCAGCGAACAGGGGGGCAGCTATGGCTACACCTTC	CASSEQGGSYGYTF
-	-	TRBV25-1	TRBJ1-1	TGTGCCAGCAGTGCCGCGGGGATGAACACTGAAGCTTTCTTT	CASSAAGMNTEAFF
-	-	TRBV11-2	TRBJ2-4	TGTGCCAGCAGCTTGGGCAGGACCAAAAACATTCAGTACTTC	CASSLGRTKNIQYF